The rows below give T cell receptor beta chains drawn from one sample of a study of blood T cell repertoires in COVID-19. Profiling relied on immunoSEQ multiplex PCR, and the TCRdb table lists in-frame clones only, not all of them. The data show 200,000 to 250,000 clones, about 86% seen once. Sequencing was done on a sample of peripheral blood. The receptors here all came from a man younger than 35 with active or convalescent COVID-19. Both conserved end residues are part of each CDR3. Fields, in order: J gene, V gene, D gene, clone size, CDR3 protein, CDR3 DNA. A D gene is named only where the DNA matches it firmly. Size is omitted from some rows. Given values are once, few, many or a class for expanded clones.

>TRBJ1-1|TRBV5-1|.|.
CASSLVQGFMNTEAFF
TGCGCCAGCAGCTTGGTTCAGGGGTTCATGAACACTGAAGCTTTCTTT
>TRBJ1-2|TRBV11-2|.|.
CASSQRDTENYGYTF
TGTGCCAGCAGCCAACGGGACACTGAAAACTATGGCTACACCTTC
>TRBJ2-1|TRBV7-8|.|.
CASSLVRSPGKNNEQFF
TGTGCCAGCAGCTTAGTTAGGTCCCCGGGAAAAAACAATGAGCAGTTCTTC
>TRBJ2-7|TRBV29-1|TRBD2|few
CSVAGTSRKTYEQYF
TGCAGCGTTGCCGGGACTAGCAGGAAAACCTACGAGCAGTACTTC
>TRBJ2-2|TRBV2|TRBD1|.
CASSPWTGENTGELFF
TGTGCCAGCAGTCCTTGGACAGGAGAAAACACCGGGGAGCTGTTTTTT
>TRBJ2-1|TRBV28|.|.
CASSFSRSSYNEQFF
TGTGCCAGCAGTTTTAGTAGGAGCTCCTACAATGAGCAGTTCTTC
>TRBJ1-3|TRBV7-9|.|.
CASRRADVGNTIYF
TGTGCCAGCAGACGTGCGGATGTTGGAAACACCATATATTTT
>TRBJ2-7|TRBV11-3|TRBD1|.
CASSPSGGGEQYF
TGTGCCAGCAGCCCGTCAGGGGGTGGTGAGCAGTACTTC
>TRBJ1-2|TRBV2|.|.
CASSADSQQGYTF
TGTGCCAGCAGTGCCGACAGCCAGCAAGGCTACACCTTC
>TRBJ1-4|TRBV3-1/TRBV3-2|TRBD1|once
CASSQGRQGARKLFF
TGTGCCAGCAGCCAAGGTCGGCAGGGGGCCCGGAAACTGTTTTTT
>TRBJ1-2|TRBV4-1|.|.
CASSQEVKSTFGGYTF
TGCGCCAGCAGCCAAGAAGTTAAAAGCACATTCGGGGGCTACACCTTC
>TRBJ2-3|TRBV15|.|.
CATSRDSGQIGTDTQYF
TGTGCCACCAGCAGAGATAGCGGCCAAATTGGCACAGATACGCAGTATTTT
>TRBJ1-5|TRBV3-1/TRBV3-2|.|once
CASSQVRGVGDQPQHF
TGTGCCAGCAGCCAAGTTCGGGGGGTAGGGGATCAGCCCCAGCATTTT
>TRBJ2-7|TRBV6-2/TRBV6-3|TRBD1|.
CASSYSTGYEQYF
TGTGCCAGCAGTTACTCGACAGGGTACGAGCAGTACTTC
>TRBJ1-5|TRBV2|.|.
CASSEPYSNQPQHF
TGTGCCAGCAGTGAACCCTATAGCAATCAGCCCCAGCATTTT
>TRBJ1-1|TRBV19|TRBD1|.
CASSGDRGPMNTEAFF
TGTGCCAGTAGTGGGGACAGGGGACCTATGAACACTGAAGCTTTCTTT
>TRBJ2-1|TRBV5-4|.|.
CASSLTGEYNEQFF
TGTGCCAGCAGCTTGACAGGAGAGTACAATGAGCAGTTCTTC
>TRBJ2-5|TRBV9|TRBD2|.
CASSLSGRTETQYF
TGTGCCAGCAGCCTTAGCGGGAGGACGGAGACCCAGTACTTC
>TRBJ1-4|TRBV5-1|TRBD1|.
CASNPGQGNEKLFF
TGCGCCAGCAATCCCGGACAGGGTAATGAAAAACTGTTTTTT
>TRBJ2-1|TRBV4-3|TRBD2|.
CASSQESPLAANEQFF
TGCGCCAGCAGCCAAGAAAGTCCCCTAGCGGCCAATGAGCAGTTCTTC
>TRBJ1-3|TRBV4-3|.|.
CASSQDLAPGNTIYF
TGCGCCAGCAGCCAAGATTTGGCCCCTGGAAACACCATATATTTT
>TRBJ2-1|TRBV12-3/TRBV12-4|.|.
CASSSGLYNEQFF
TGTGCCAGCAGTTCGGGACTTTACAATGAGCAGTTCTTC
>TRBJ2-3|TRBV6-2/TRBV6-3|TRBD2|.
CASSYSTSGSTDTQYF
TGTGCCAGCAGTTACTCTACTAGCGGGAGTACAGATACGCAGTATTTT
>TRBJ2-1|TRBV7-2|TRBD2|few
CASSSERTSGLSFF
TGTGCCAGCAGCTCCGAGAGGACTAGCGGGTTGTCGTTCTTC
>TRBJ2-5|TRBV10-2|.|.
CASMGTARVAPEQETQYF
TGCGCCAGCATGGGGACTGCTAGGGTTGCCCCTGAACAAGAGACCCAGTACTTC
>TRBJ1-6|TRBV2|TRBD1|.
CASSTLTGGSPLHF
TGTGCCAGCAGTACCCTCACAGGGGGTTCACCCCTCCACTTT
>TRBJ1-2|TRBV25-1|TRBD1|.
CASSPILEQGANYGYTF
TGTGCCAGCAGTCCCATCTTGGAACAGGGGGCGAACTATGGCTACACCTTC
>TRBJ1-4|TRBV27|.|.
CASSPYRITNEKLFF
TGTGCCAGCAGTCCATACAGGATAACTAATGAAAAACTGTTTTTT
>TRBJ1-4|TRBV15|.|.
CATSRANEKLFF
TGTGCCACCAGCAGAGCGAATGAAAAACTGTTTTTT
>TRBJ2-7|TRBV28|TRBD1|.
CASRTVGQGGYEQYF
TGTGCCAGCAGAACTGTGGGACAGGGTGGCTACGAGCAGTACTTC
>TRBJ1-4|TRBV7-6|.|.
CASKSSSGAATNEKLFF
TGTGCCAGCAAGAGCTCTAGTGGGGCTGCAACTAATGAAAAACTGTTTTTT
>TRBJ2-3|TRBV11-2|TRBD1|few
CASSKDRSISTAGTQYF
TGTGCCAGCAGCAAGGACAGGAGTATCTCGACGGCAGGTACGCAGTATTTT
>TRBJ2-2|TRBV5-4|TRBD1|.
CASSPDRGRLFF
TGTGCCAGCAGTCCGGACAGGGGAAGGCTGTTTTTT
>TRBJ1-6|TRBV7-2|.|once
CASSLDGGGSPLHF
TGTGCCAGCAGCTTAGACGGGGGAGGCTCACCCCTCCACTTT
>TRBJ1-1|TRBV30|.|.
CAWRQGGGRTNTEAFF
TGTGCCTGGAGGCAAGGGGGGGGGAGAACGAACACTGAAGCTTTCTTT
>TRBJ2-1|TRBV18|TRBD2|.
CASSRGIGTSANEQFF
TGTGCCAGCTCTCGGGGGATCGGGACTAGCGCCAATGAGCAGTTCTTC
>TRBJ1-1|TRBV4-1|.|few
CASSLTQGGTEAFF
TGCGCCAGCAGCCTAACTCAAGGGGGAACTGAAGCTTTCTTT
>TRBJ2-5|TRBV5-5|.|once
CASSLHFETQYF
TGTGCCAGCAGCTTGCACTTCGAGACCCAGTACTTC
>TRBJ1-3|TRBV5-4|.|.
CASSSSLRERESSRGNTIYF
TGTGCCAGCAGCTCGAGTCTCCGGGAGCGTGAAAGCTCGCGTGGAAACACCATATATTTT
>TRBJ2-7|TRBV23-1|.|.
CASPARVGYEQYF
TGCGCCAGCCCCGCGAGGGTCGGCTACGAGCAGTACTTC
>TRBJ1-1|TRBV7-2|TRBD1|.
CASSRILSGQGRTEAFF
TGTGCCAGCAGCCGCATCCTATCGGGACAGGGCCGCACTGAAGCTTTCTTT
>TRBJ2-7|TRBV14|.|.
CASSQGPAAGIYEQYF
TGTGCCAGCAGCCAAGGACCGGCAGCAGGAATCTACGAGCAGTACTTC
>TRBJ2-2|TRBV30|TRBD2|.
CAWSVVRDYRNTGELFF
TGTGCCTGGAGTGTGGTCAGGGACTACCGGAACACCGGGGAGCTGTTTTTT
>TRBJ1-2|TRBV12-5|.|.
CASGLAGGLNYGYTF
TGTGCTAGTGGTTTGGCTGGAGGGCTTAACTATGGCTACACCTTC
>TRBJ2-7|TRBV18|.|.
CASSPSRTADYEQYF
TGTGCCAGCTCACCCTCCCGGACAGCCGACTACGAGCAGTACTTC
>TRBJ1-1|TRBV5-6|.|.
CASSLPGVGTEAFF
TGTGCCAGCAGCTTGCCAGGGGTCGGAACTGAAGCTTTCTTT
>TRBJ2-7|TRBV6-5|TRBD1|.
CASSTGQVGRYEQYF
TGTGCCAGCAGTACGGGACAGGTCGGAAGATACGAGCAGTACTTC
>TRBJ1-2|TRBV7-2|TRBD1|once
CASSSWTGRANYGYTF
TGTGCCAGCAGCTCCTGGACAGGGCGAGCGAACTATGGCTACACCTTC
>TRBJ1-4|TRBV11-2|TRBD1|.
CASRLKYRGNEKLFF
TGTGCCAGCAGACTAAAGTACAGGGGAAATGAAAAACTGTTTTTT
>TRBJ2-2|TRBV6-2/TRBV6-3|.|few
CASSYLAGNANTGELFF
TGTGCCAGCAGTTACCTGGCGGGGAACGCGAACACCGGGGAGCTGTTTTTT
>TRBJ2-1|TRBV30|TRBD2|.
CAWSGLAGSLSYNEQFF
TGTGCCTGGAGTGGACTAGCGGGATCCCTATCCTACAATGAGCAGTTCTTC
>TRBJ2-7|TRBV6-6|.|.
CASSYGQGPNFYEQYF
TGTGCCAGCAGTTATGGTCAGGGGCCCAACTTCTACGAGCAGTACTTC
>TRBJ1-1|TRBV5-1|.|.
CASSSSIVTGLGTEAFF
TGCGCCAGCAGCTCGTCCATAGTCACGGGTCTTGGGACTGAAGCTTTCTTT
>TRBJ1-2|TRBV11-2|.|.
CASGPRLGGVPYGYTF
TGTGCCAGCGGACCTCGTTTGGGGGGGGTCCCCTATGGCTACACCTTC
>TRBJ1-2|TRBV7-2|.|.
CASSPATELYGYTF
TGTGCCAGCAGCCCCGCTACAGAACTCTATGGCTACACCTTC
>TRBJ2-3|TRBV14|TRBD1|.
CASSPTDRSTDTQYF
TGTGCCAGCAGCCCCACGGACAGGAGCACAGATACGCAGTATTTT
>TRBJ1-5|TRBV2|TRBD1|once
CASSDGQGNQPQHF
TGTGCCAGCAGTGACGGACAGGGGAATCAGCCCCAGCATTTT
>TRBJ2-4|TRBV21-1|.|.
CASSKVEPTGKQNIQYF
TGTGCCAGCAGCAAAGTAGAACCGACAGGGAAACAAAACATTCAGTACTTC
>TRBJ1-1|TRBV10-1|.|.
CASSDQGTEAFF
TGCGCCAGCAGTGATCAGGGCACTGAAGCTTTCTTT
>TRBJ1-6|TRBV12-5|.|.
CASGLVVGDTPKVNSPLHF
TGTGCTAGTGGTTTGGTGGTGGGAGACACCCCAAAGGTTAATTCACCCCTCCACTTT